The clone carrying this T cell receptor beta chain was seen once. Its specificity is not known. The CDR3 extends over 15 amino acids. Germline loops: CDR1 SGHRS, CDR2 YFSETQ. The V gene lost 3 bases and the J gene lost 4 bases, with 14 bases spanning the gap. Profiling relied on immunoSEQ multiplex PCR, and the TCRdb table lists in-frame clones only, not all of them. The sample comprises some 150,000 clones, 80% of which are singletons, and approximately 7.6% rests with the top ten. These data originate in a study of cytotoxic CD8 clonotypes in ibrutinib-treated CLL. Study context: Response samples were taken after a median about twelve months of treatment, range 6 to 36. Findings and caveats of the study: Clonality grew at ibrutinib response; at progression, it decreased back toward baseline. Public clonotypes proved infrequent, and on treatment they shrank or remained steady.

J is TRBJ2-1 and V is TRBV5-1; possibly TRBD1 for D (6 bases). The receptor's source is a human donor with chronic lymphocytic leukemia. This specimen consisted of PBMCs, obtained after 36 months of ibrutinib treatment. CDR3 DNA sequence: TGCGCCAGCAGCTCACAGGGTTTCTCGTACAATGAGCAGTTCTTC. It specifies CASSSQGFSYNEQFF.